Following are 8 T cell receptor beta chains from one sample sequenced in a study of T cell responses to AZD1222 COVID-19 vaccine. Produced via immunoSEQ multiplex PCR; TCRdb's table is partial and in-frame only. The sample yields 95,000 to 150,000 clones, 70% to 90% seen once. This material consisted of peripheral blood, taken on day 0 of AZD1222 vaccination. Receptors were obtained from an adult in good health.

The V and J genes are TRBV27 and TRBJ1-5, with TRBD1 as a possible D gene (5 bases). Trimming left V 5 bases short and J 5 bases short, with 10 bases between. CDR1 MNHEY and CDR2 SMNVEV come from the germline V gene (reference sequence). This CDR3 region has 13 residues. CDR3 sequence reads: CASSKGGDQPQHF. The CDR3, as DNA: TGTGCCAGCAGTAAAGGAGGGGATCAGCCCCAGCATTTT.

The chain couples TRBV11-2 to TRBJ2-5; D is ambiguous. V shed 4 bases and J shed 6 bases, with 9 bases lying between them. The CDR3 loop spans 12 amino acids. Germline-derived CDR1 and CDR2 are SGHAT and FQNNGV. In DNA form, the CDR3 reads TGTGCCAGCAGCTCACGTGGGCAGACCCAGTACTTC. The encoded protein is CASSSRGQTQYF.

The chain is built from TRBV28 and TRBJ1-3; TRBD1 might be the D (6 bases). Trimming stripped 6 bases from V and 2 bases from J, with 11 bases between. The CDR3 spans 14 residues. The V gene's germline CDR1 is MDHEN and CDR2 SYDVKM. The CDR3 sequence: CASSYPGAGNTIYF. The CDR3 coding sequence is TGTGCCAGCAGCTACCCAGGGGCTGGAAACACCATATATTTT.

The chain joins TRBV19 to TRBJ2-3, with TRBD2 matching over 10 bases. J gave up 4 bases and V 5 bases, and 9 bases lay outside the gene matches. Looked up from germline, CDR1 is LNHDA and CDR2 is SQIVND (reference sequence). This CDR3 is built from 16 residues. CDR3 sequence: CASSRLAGAPPDTQYF. Here the CDR3 DNA reads TGTGCCAGTAGTCGGCTAGCGGGAGCCCCACCAGATACGCAGTATTTT.

The genes are TRBV28 and TRBJ2-5; D might be TRBD1 (6 bases). Trimming left V 3 bases short and J 5 bases short, with 16 bases between. The length of the CDR3 is 15 residues. From germline, CDR1 is MDHEN and CDR2 SYDVKM. CDR3 protein: CASSLQTGRGETQYF. In DNA, the CDR3 is TGTGCCAGCAGTTTGCAGACAGGCCGAGGGGAGACCCAGTACTTC.

The V and J genes are TRBV19 and TRBJ2-5, with TRBD2 identical over 10 bases. Germline CDR1 and CDR2: LNHDA and SQIVND (reference sequence). With V trimmed by 4 bases and J by 5 bases, 4 bases remained unmatched. The CDR3 runs to 14 residues. The CDR3 loop is CASSTAGGLETQYF. CDR3 DNA sequence: TGTGCCAGTAGTACAGCGGGGGGGTTGGAGACCCAGTACTTC.

The chain carries TRBV28 and TRBJ2-7; D uncertain. V lost 4 bases and J lost 5, with 0 bases in between. Germline lookup yields CDR1 MDHEN and CDR2 SYDVKM. The CDR3 runs 9 residues. CDR3 coding DNA: TGTGCCAGCAGTTACGAGCAGTACTTC. It is translated as CASSYEQYF.

The J gene is TRBJ2-1, the V gene TRBV7-3; TRBD2 aligns across 14 bases. CDR1 is SGHTA and CDR2 is FQGTGA in the germline V gene. V gave up 1 base and J gave up 5 bases; unmatched junction bases: 25. The length of the CDR3 is 24 residues. The CDR3 coding sequence is TGTGCCAGCAGCTTAAACGTTCCGGCAGTCGGGACTAGCGGGAGTGAGCTCTTCAACAATGAGCAGTTCTTC. It codes for CASSLNVPAVGTSGSELFNNEQFF.